This TCR beta chain stems from a study of T cell responses to AZD1222 COVID-19 vaccine. With 5 bases clipped from V and 2 bases from J, the junction kept 3 bases outside the gene matches. Germline CDR1 SGHAT, CDR2 FQNNGV. There are 14 residues in the CDR3. Study observations and caveats: Across the whole spike, CD4 TCRs peaked at regions 160-218 and 743-854. An increase in Spike-specific TCR breadth and depth was observed after two AZD1222 doses. Clonal diversity may have been underestimated, and the donors were mostly white British, with more females than males.

The assay was immunoSEQ multiplex PCR, and TCRdb's table has in-frame clones only and misses some. The sample records about 120,000 clones, 80% to 90% being singletons. This clone was seen only a few times. Its antigen is unidentified. The TCR was taken from an adult in good health. Sequences were derived from peripheral blood, sampled on day 0 of AZD1222 vaccination. The rearrangement uses TRBV11-2 and TRBJ1-5; TRBD1 matches at 7 bases. As DNA, the CDR3 is TGTGCCAGCAGCCCCGACAGGGGCAATCAGCCCCAGCATTTT. It is translated as CASSPDRGNQPQHF.